Presented here are 25 T cell receptor beta chains from one specimen sequenced in a study of T cell repertoires in cytomegalovirus infection. TCRdb passed the reads through MiXCR, listing each CDR3 protein once. Of roughly 150,000 distinct CDR3 sequences detected, roughly a quarter appear once; the ten largest clones hold 10% to 11%. Source material: PBMCs. The receptors were sampled from a human donor in good health (CMV status not recorded). Some clones in this sample may be carry-over from other donors' samples.

The chain carries TRBV7-3 and TRBJ1-6; D possibly corresponds to TRBD1 (6 bases). Trimming took 3 bases from V and 4 from J, leaving 10 bases between them. This CDR3 has 15 amino acids. Germline V lookup: CDR1 SGHTA, CDR2 FQGTGA. The CDR3 coding sequence is TGTGCCAGCAGCTTGGGGGCAGGTTATAATTCACCCCTCCACTTT. This gives the protein CASSLGAGYNSPLHF.

To note about this clonotype: Since a much larger clone is just one base distant, this may be a read error. The chain combines TRBV7-6 with TRBJ2-7, with D possibly matching TRBD1 (6 bases). CDR1 and CDR2 from the germline V gene are SGHVS and FNYEAQ. The germline V and J ends were trimmed by 6 bases and 3 bases, with 12 bases remaining between them. The CDR3 is made up of 13 amino acids. Here the CDR3 reads CASSSWTVYEQYF. CDR3 nucleotide sequence: TGTGCCAGCAGTTCCTGGACAGTCTACGAGCAGTACTTC.

In its sample, this clonotype was seen many times. The junction departs from germline at one end; a sequencing error may be responsible. The genes are TRBV12-3 or TRBV12-4 and TRBJ1-4; TRBD1 matches 7 bases. This CDR3 has 14 amino acids. The CDR3 DNA reads as TGTGCCAGCAGCTTAGGAGGGGGCAATGAAAAACTGTTTTTT. Amino acids: CASSLGGGNEKLFF.

The CDR3 sequence is CASSQEGTGGYNSPLHF. Here the CDR3 DNA reads TGTGCCAGCAGCCAAGAGGGGACAGGGGGCTATAATTCACCCCTCCACTTT. This chain connects TRBV4-2 to TRBJ1-6, with 11 bases fitting TRBD1. The CDR3 sequence is 17 residues long. Germline V gene lookup returns CDR1 LGHNA and CDR2 YNFKEQ. J lost 3 bases, V lost 0 bases, and 1 base had no gene match.

This clonotype was seen a handful of times. The chain couples TRBV7-9 to TRBJ2-1, with 7 bases that match TRBD1. Trimming cost V 5 bases and J 0 bases; bases outside gene matches: 7. The germline CDR1 and CDR2 sequences are SEHNR and FQNEAQ (reference sequence). The CDR3 extends over 16 amino acids. CDR3 DNA sequence: TGTGCCAGCAGCCCGCAGGGGGTGAGCTCCTACAATGAGCAGTTCTTC. Residues: CASSPQGVSSYNEQFF.

This clonotype was counted ten times or more. This sequence joins TRBV6-5 and TRBJ2-5; 12 nucleotides line up with TRBD2. This CDR3 region has 15 residues. Germline V lookup: CDR1 MNHEY, CDR2 SVGAGI. Trimming took 6 bases from V and 3 from J; bases not matched to a gene: 5. The CDR3 region is CASRALAGGEETQYF. CDR3 nucleotides: TGTGCCAGCAGAGCACTAGCGGGGGGCGAAGAGACCCAGTACTTC.

In this sample, this clonotype turned up once. V usage is TRBV30 and J usage is TRBJ2-2; D is unresolved. CDR1 is GTSNPN and CDR2 is SVGIG in the germline V gene (reference sequence). V lost 4 bases and J lost 1, with 10 bases in between. The CDR3 is made up of 14 amino acids. CDR3 in DNA: TGTGCCTGGATGGCTCTACTGAACACCGGGGAGCTGTTTTTT. It is translated as CAWMALLNTGELFF. The variable domain in full, with the rest retrieved from reference TRBV30 and TRBJ2-2, is SQTIHQWPATLVQPVGSPLSLECTVEGTSNPNLYWYRQAAGRGLQLLFYSVGIGQISSEVPQNLSASRPQDRQFILSSKKLLLSDSGFYLCAWMALLNTGELFFGEGSRLTVL.

V gene TRBV29-1 combines with J gene TRBJ2-7, with D maybe TRBD1 (6 bases). Germline V gene sequence: CDR1 SQVTM, CDR2 ANQGSEA. V was trimmed by 3 bases and J by 3 bases, leaving 12 bases between them. This CDR3 has 13 amino acids. The CDR3 nucleotides read TGCAGCGTTGATGCAGGGGACCGCTACGAGCAGTACTTC. Translating it yields CSVDAGDRYEQYF.

In regard to this clonotype: The junction does not match germline at one end; this may be a read error. This rearrangement joins TRBV12-3 or TRBV12-4 to TRBJ2-7, with D possibly being TRBD2 (5 bases). The CDR3 consists of 12 residues. This chain's CDR3 is CASSLTGYELYF. Written as DNA, the CDR3 is TGTGCCAGCAGTTTAACGGGATACGAGCTGTACTTC.

In this sample, this clonotype turned up many times. The rearrangement uses TRBV7-2 and TRBJ2-5; TRBD2 agrees at 8 bases. Losses at the gene ends were 1 base for V and 2 bases for J; bases not matched to a gene: 15. The CDR3 has 19 amino acids. The germline V gene encodes CDR1 SGHTA and CDR2 FQGNSA. CDR3 DNA sequence: TGTGCCAGCAGCTTAGTTGGGACTAGGAGGACTAACCTTCAAGAGACCCAGTACTTC. The encoded protein is CASSLVGTRRTNLQETQYF.

The CDR3 is CASRLRQPQETQYF. DNA for the CDR3: TGCGCCAGCAGGTTGAGACAGCCCCAAGAGACCCAGTACTTC. V usage is TRBV5-1 and J usage is TRBJ2-5; maybe TRBD1 (5 bases). The CDR3 totals 14 residues. The germline V gene has CDR1 SGHRS and CDR2 YFSETQ. V shed 5 bases and J shed 1 base, with 12 bases lying between them.

This clonotype was counted a few times. The J gene is TRBJ1-5, the V gene TRBV6-2 or TRBV6-3; unclear D gene. Germline CDR1 and CDR2: MNHEY and SVGEGT. Deletions cut 0 bases from V and 4 bases from J, with 10 bases between. The CDR3 contains 15 residues. As DNA, the CDR3 is TGTGCCAGCAGTTACTCGAGAACGGGGAATCAGCCCCAGCATTTT. Its protein is CASSYSRTGNQPQHF.

This clonotype occurred a few times. A clone one base away is much larger, so this may be a read error. This chain connects TRBV7-9 to TRBJ2-5; either TRBD1 or TRBD2 may supply D (5 bases each). CDR3 length: 14 amino acids. Deletions cut 0 bases from V and 1 base from J, with 6 bases between. Germline CDR1 is SEHNR and CDR2 is FQNEAQ (reference sequence). The CDR3 is CASSLAGTQETQYF. CDR3 DNA: TGTGCCAGCAGCTTAGCGGGGACCCAAGAGACCCAGTACTTC.

This clonotype was seen a handful of times. The chain uses TRBV20-1 and TRBJ1-2, with 7 nucleotides matching TRBD1. Germline V gene lookup returns CDR1 DFQATT and CDR2 SNEGSKA (reference sequence). Unmatched junction bases numbered 12, after V lost 6 bases and J lost 8 bases. The CDR3 is 13 residues long. CDR3 amino acids: CSALGQVLEGYTF. The CDR3 coding sequence is TGCAGTGCGCTTGGACAGGTACTGGAAGGCTACACCTTC.

The chain carries TRBV12-3 or TRBV12-4 and TRBJ2-3; weak D call: TRBD1 (5 bases). This CDR3 is 13 amino acids long. The V end was cut by 3 bases, the J end by 5 bases, with 9 bases between. In DNA form, the CDR3 reads TGTGCCAGCAGTTTCCAGGGCAGAGATACGCAGTATTTT. Translated, it gives CASSFQGRDTQYF.

The V gene is TRBV12-3 or TRBV12-4, the J gene TRBJ2-4; possibly TRBD2 for D (5 bases). V gave up 3 bases and J gave up 0 bases, with 9 bases separating them. This CDR3 has 15 amino acids. DNA of the CDR3: TGTGCCAGCAGTTTCCTAGCTCTAGCCAAAAACATTCAGTACTTC. Protein sequence: CASSFLALAKNIQYF.

The chain joins TRBV2 to TRBJ2-5, with TRBD2 matching over 7 bases. Germline assignment: CDR1 SNHLY and CDR2 FYNNEI. The CDR3 sequence is 14 residues long. Unmatched junction bases numbered 4, after V lost 3 bases and J lost 3 bases. CDR3 bases: TGTGCCAGCAGTGATCGGCTAGCGGAAGAGACCCAGTACTTC. Translated: CASSDRLAEETQYF.

This clonotype was found a few times. The chain has TRBV2 and TRBJ2-7; D may be TRBD1 (5 bases). Germline CDR1 is SNHLY and CDR2 is FYNNEI. V was clipped by 4 bases and J by 7 bases, with 8 bases between them. CDR3 length: 11 amino acids. Here the CDR3 reads CASSASGEQYF. In DNA form, the CDR3 reads TGTGCCAGCAGTGCTTCAGGGGAGCAGTACTTC.

The table lists this clonotype with a few counts. The V call is TRBV28, the J call TRBJ1-4; the D gene is possibly TRBD1 (5 bases). V lost 5 bases and J lost 5, with 15 bases in between. Germline-derived CDR1 and CDR2 are MDHEN and SYDVKM. This CDR3 has 15 residues. CDR3 region: CASSAYRSTNEKLFF. For the CDR3, the DNA is TGTGCCAGCAGTGCCTACAGGTCCACAAATGAAAAACTGTTTTTT. Variable domain in full (rest from reference TRBV28 and TRBJ1-4): DVKVTQSSRYLVKRTGEKVFLECVQDMDHENMFWYRQDPGLGLRLIYFSYDVKMKEKGDIPEGYSVSREKKERFSLILESASTNQTSMYLCASSAYRSTNEKLFFGSGTQLSVL.

In this sample, this clonotype turned up once. V usage is TRBV30 and J usage is TRBJ2-1; the D gene is possibly TRBD2 (7 bases). This CDR3 has 19 residues. V gave up 1 base and J gave up 0 bases, with 22 bases separating them. Germline CDR1 GTSNPN, CDR2 SVGIG (reference sequence). The CDR3 nucleotides read TGTGCCTGGAGTGACAACCCTAGGCGGGGGCCGAGCTCCTACAATGAGCAGTTCTTC. This encodes CAWSDNPRRGPSSYNEQFF.

This clonotype has ten or more counts. V is TRBV7-9 and J is TRBJ1-1; TRBD1 matches 7 bases. Germline-derived CDR1 and CDR2 are SEHNR and FQNEAQ (reference sequence). The CDR3 runs to 16 residues. V was clipped by 2 bases and J by 6 bases; unmatched bases: 12. CDR3 DNA: TGTGCCAGCAGCTTACGAGGGGGCGAATTTCTCGCTGAAGCTTTCTTT. Translated: CASSLRGGEFLAEAFF.

The chain employs TRBV15 and TRBJ1-2, with unresolved D. V lost 1 base and J 3 bases, leaving 9 bases between the germline ends. Germline V gene lookup returns CDR1 LNHNV and CDR2 YYDKDF (reference sequence). The CDR3 runs 14 residues. CDR3 DNA sequence: TGTGCCACCAGCAGAGGGGCAATGGACTATGGCTACACCTTC. Encoded protein: CATSRGAMDYGYTF.

This clonotype has at least ten counts. CDR3 region: CASSPTSGRNNEQFF. The CDR3 DNA is TGTGCCAGCAGCCCGACTAGCGGGAGAAACAATGAGCAGTTCTTC. The chain employs TRBV7-2 and TRBJ2-1, with TRBD2 matching 12 bases. Trimming at V came to 5 bases and at J to 5 bases, leaving 4 bases not matched to a gene. There are 15 residues in the CDR3. Per germline, CDR1 SGHTA and CDR2 FQGNSA.

The CDR3 bases are TGTGCCAGCAGTTCAAGCGGGGGGGACACCTACGAGCAGTACTTC. Its translation: CASSSSGGDTYEQYF. V is TRBV28 and J is TRBJ2-7; 10 positions match TRBD2. The CDR3 covers 15 residues. Germline CDR1 is MDHEN and CDR2 is SYDVKM. V lost 4 bases and J lost 2; bases outside the gene matches: 5.

A few counts support this clonotype. This rearrangement joins TRBV6-6 to TRBJ2-7; no definite D call. The CDR3 totals 16 residues. Trimming removed 0 bases at V and 0 bases at J, with 12 bases between. Looked up from germline, CDR1 is MNHNY and CDR2 is SVGAGI (reference sequence). CDR3 sequence (DNA): TGTGCCAGCAGTTACTCTCTGAACAGAGACTCCTACGAGCAGTACTTC. This gives the protein CASSYSLNRDSYEQYF.